This T cell receptor (beta chain) appears in the sequencing data of a study of shared clonotypes between healthy human individuals. Broader study findings: Despite large depth, sorted-subset datasets appeared incompletely sequenced.

The method was immunoSEQ multiplex PCR; TCRdb's version includes in-frame clones alone and lacks a portion of them. The repertoire includes 950,000 to 1,300,000 clones, about 75% of them detected once, and roughly 1.5% sits in the top ten. With respect to this clone: Its specificity is not known.

The material sequenced was memory CD4+ T cells sorted from blood. Sample subset: CD45RA-negative fraction. The receptor was isolated from a man younger than 35 in good health.

DNA for the CDR3: TGTGCCATCAGTGACCCCGGGACAGCGAACACTGAAGCTTTCTTT. This translates into CAISDPGTANTEAFF. The chain has TRBV10-3 and TRBJ1-1; 7 nucleotides match TRBD1. With 3 bases clipped from V and 1 base from J, the junction kept 5 bases outside the gene matches. The V gene's germline CDR1 is ENHRY and CDR2 SYGVKD. The CDR3 is made up of 15 amino acids.